What follows are 2 T cell receptor beta chains derived from one specimen sequenced in a study of T cells in Graves' hyperthyroidism and ophthalmopathy. Amplification of TCR beta CDR3 regions was performed using RNA transcripts as template. HTBI primers were used for first-round RT-PCR of the TCR CDR3. TCRdb processed the multiplex PCR reads anew with MiXCR; each CDR3 protein has one entry. The table shows around 720,000 distinct CDR3 sequences, with approximately 40% occurring only once. Sample: blood. The receptor set was obtained from a woman between 40 and 55 years old with Graves' hyperthyroidism.

The rearrangement joins TRBV27 to TRBJ2-3; D unclear. V was shortened by 5 bases and J by 2 bases, with 8 bases between the two germline ends. Per the germline V gene, CDR1 is MNHEY and CDR2 is SMNVEV (reference sequence). The CDR3 has 13 amino acids. The CDR3 sequence is CASSPTPTDTQYF. CDR3 DNA sequence: TGTGCCAGCAGTCCGACACCCACAGATACGCAGTATTTT.

A few counts support this clonotype. This chain uses TRBV4-1 with TRBJ1-1; D is ambiguous. V gave up 3 bases and J gave up 3 bases, with 5 bases separating them. The CDR3 runs 12 residues. Germline CDR1 MGHRA, CDR2 YSYEKL. DNA for the CDR3: TGCGCCAGCAGCCATGGGTACACTGAAGCTTTCTTT. Its protein product is CASSHGYTEAFF.